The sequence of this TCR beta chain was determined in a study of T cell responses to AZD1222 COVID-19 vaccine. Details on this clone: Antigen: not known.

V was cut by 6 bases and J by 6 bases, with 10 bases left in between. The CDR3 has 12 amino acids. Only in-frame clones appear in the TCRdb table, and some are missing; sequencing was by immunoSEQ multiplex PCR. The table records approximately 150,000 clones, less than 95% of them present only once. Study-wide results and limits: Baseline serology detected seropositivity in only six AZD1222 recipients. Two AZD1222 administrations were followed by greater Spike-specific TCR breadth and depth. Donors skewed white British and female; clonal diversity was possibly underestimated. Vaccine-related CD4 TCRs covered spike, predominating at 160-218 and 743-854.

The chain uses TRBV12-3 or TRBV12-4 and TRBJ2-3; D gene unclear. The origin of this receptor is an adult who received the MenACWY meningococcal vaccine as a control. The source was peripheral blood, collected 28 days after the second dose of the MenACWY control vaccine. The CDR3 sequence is CASSLRRDTQYF. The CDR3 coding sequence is TGTGCCAGCAGCCTAAGAAGGGATACGCAGTATTTT.